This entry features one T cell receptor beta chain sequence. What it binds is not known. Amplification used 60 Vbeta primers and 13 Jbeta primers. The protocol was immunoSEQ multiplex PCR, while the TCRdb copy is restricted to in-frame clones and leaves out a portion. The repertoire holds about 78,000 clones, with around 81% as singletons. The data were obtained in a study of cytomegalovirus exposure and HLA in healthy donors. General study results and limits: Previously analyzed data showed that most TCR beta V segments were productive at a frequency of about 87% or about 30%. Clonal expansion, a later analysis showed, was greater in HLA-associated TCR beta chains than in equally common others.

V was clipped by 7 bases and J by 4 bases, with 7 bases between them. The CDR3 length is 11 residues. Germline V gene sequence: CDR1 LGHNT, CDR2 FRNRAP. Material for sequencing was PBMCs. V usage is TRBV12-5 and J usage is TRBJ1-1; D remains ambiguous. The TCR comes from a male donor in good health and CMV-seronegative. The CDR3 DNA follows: TGTGCTAGTGCCCTCTCCACTGAAGCTTTCTTT. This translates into CASALSTEAFF.